This T cell receptor (beta chain) was found in a study of cytotoxic CD8 clonotypes in ibrutinib-treated CLL. About the study: Patients: roughly ten relapsed/refractory, approximately 16 treatment-naive, fewer than 18 IGHV unmutated. Per sample, productive templates averaged 255,043 and productive rearrangements averaged approximately 90,000.

TCRdb's table, derived via immunoSEQ multiplex PCR, lists solely in-frame clones and lacks some. Of about 160,000 clones in the sample, 70% to 90% were seen once. On this clone itself: Its matching antigen is unknown.

Findings of the study overall: Few clonotypes were public, and these shrank or held steady under treatment. Higher clonality was seen at ibrutinib response and a return toward baseline at progression.

This CDR3 region has 14 residues. Germline loops: CDR1 ENHRY, CDR2 SYGVKD. With 5 bases removed from V and 2 bases from J, the gap between germline ends came to 10 bases. This sequence originates from a human donor with chronic lymphocytic leukemia. The chain has TRBV10-3 and TRBJ2-1; D is undetermined. The sequenced sample was PBMCs, obtained at disease progression, from a patient treated with ibrutinib. The CDR3 here is CAISRDSAYNEQFF. DNA of the CDR3: TGTGCCATCAGTCGAGACTCTGCCTACAATGAGCAGTTCTTC.